One and the same sample provided the 12 T cell receptor beta chains below, sequenced in a study of blood T cell repertoires in COVID-19. This table comes from immunoSEQ multiplex PCR, and its TCRdb copy is limited to in-frame clones, with some not included. The table shows just over 70,000 clones, with roughly 80% occurring only once. Sequencing used peripheral blood. Receptors originate from a man aged 65 to 85 who had recovered from COVID-19.

The chain links TRBV7-9 to TRBJ2-3; D is unresolved. CDR1 is SEHNR, CDR2 FQNEAQ, per germline (reference sequence). CDR3 length: 16 amino acids. V dropped 1 base and J dropped 2 bases, with 13 bases sitting between them. The CDR3 loop is CASSLGPNPFTDTQYF. The DNA for the CDR3 is TGTGCCAGCAGCTTAGGGCCAAACCCCTTCACAGATACGCAGTATTTT.

The chain uses TRBV5-1 and TRBJ1-6; tentatively, D is TRBD1 (5 bases). The V end was cut by 0 bases, the J end by 6 bases, with 10 bases between. Germline V CDR1 and CDR2: SGHRS, YFSETQ. This CDR3 region has 15 residues. In DNA form, the CDR3 reads TGCGCCAGCAGCTTGGGTGGGGGGGTTAATTCACCCCTCCACTTT. Residues: CASSLGGGVNSPLHF.

This chain links TRBV28 with TRBJ2-1; the match to TRBD1 covers 7 bases. V dropped 7 bases and J dropped 10; count of bases not matched to a gene: 7. The CDR3 covers 12 residues. Germline CDR1 is MDHEN and CDR2 is SYDVKM. CDR3 in amino acids: CASNAGGMEQFF. The CDR3 DNA follows: TGTGCCAGCAACGCAGGGGGTATGGAGCAGTTCTTC.

The chain couples TRBV24-1 to TRBJ2-2; 8 bases are shared with TRBD1. The V gene's germline CDR1 is KGHDR and CDR2 SFDVKD. The CDR3 spans 15 residues. Trimming took 9 bases from V and 7 from J; bases not matched to a gene: 12. Written as DNA, the CDR3 is TGTGCCACCTCGAGGACAGGGATAAAGGGCGGGGAGCTGTTTTTT. Amino acid sequence: CATSRTGIKGGELFF.

In its sample, this clone was seen a few times. The gene calls are TRBV7-9 and TRBJ1-1, with TRBD1 matching 11 bases. The V and J ends lost 7 bases and 4 bases, in that order; junction bases with no gene match: 8. The CDR3 runs 15 residues. Per germline, CDR1 SEHNR and CDR2 FQNEAQ (reference sequence). The chain's CDR3 is CASTPTGTGGTEAFF. The CDR3 DNA reads as TGTGCCAGCACCCCCACCGGGACAGGGGGCACTGAAGCTTTCTTT.

This clone was recorded a few times. The rearrangement uses TRBV19 and TRBJ1-5, with D maybe TRBD1 (5 bases). V was clipped by 5 bases and J by 2 bases, with 10 bases between them. CDR1 and CDR2 from the germline V gene are LNHDA and SQIVND (reference sequence). The CDR3 contains 14 residues. In DNA, the CDR3 is TGTGCCAGTAGTCATGACAGTGGCAATCAGCCCCAGCATTTT. This translates into CASSHDSGNQPQHF.

The CDR3 loop is CATSVPWEGDPPLHF. The CDR3 nucleotides read TGTGCCACCTCCGTCCCTTGGGAGGGTGACCCACCCCTCCACTTT. The V and J genes are TRBV2 and TRBJ1-6; D gene ambiguous. Trimming shortened V by 10 bases and J by 11 bases, and 24 bases separated the two germline ends. Germline assignment: CDR1 SNHLY and CDR2 FYNNEI. This CDR3 contains 15 residues.

The chain carries TRBV7-7 and TRBJ1-5; 12 bases line up with TRBD1. The V segment lost 1 base and the J segment 2 bases; nucleotides outside the gene matches: 18. CDR1 SSHAT and CDR2 FNYEAQ come from the germline V gene (reference sequence). The CDR3 loop spans 22 amino acids. The chain's CDR3 is CASSLVRGTGQGARVRNQPQHF. The DNA of the CDR3 is TGTGCCAGCAGCTTAGTCAGGGGTACGGGACAGGGGGCGCGAGTCCGCAATCAGCCCCAGCATTTT.

The chain joins TRBV19 to TRBJ2-4; possible D gene TRBD2, 6 bases. The V and J ends lost 1 base and 2 bases respectively, with 9 bases between them. Germline loops: CDR1 LNHDA, CDR2 SQIVND (reference sequence). This CDR3 has 15 amino acids. The CDR3 protein is CASSIGGGPKNIQYF. The CDR3 DNA sequence: TGTGCCAGTAGTATAGGAGGAGGGCCCAAAAACATTCAGTACTTC.

The chain recombines TRBV30 with TRBJ1-2; 7 nucleotides line up with TRBD1. The CDR3 runs 14 residues. V dropped 3 bases and J dropped 4; count of bases not matched to a gene: 8. Germline assignment: CDR1 GTSNPN and CDR2 SVGIG (reference sequence). CDR3 sequence: CAWSPPGGFYGYTF. For the CDR3, the DNA is TGTGCCTGGAGCCCCCCAGGGGGTTTCTATGGCTACACCTTC.

This chain uses TRBV9 with TRBJ1-2; 7 bases agree with TRBD1. Per germline, CDR1 SGDLS and CDR2 YYNGEE. The CDR3 has 15 amino acids. Trimming removed 4 bases from V and 5 bases from J; junction bases left unmatched: 11. For the CDR3, the DNA is TGTGCCAGCAGCCCCACCCCACAGGGGAATTATGGCTACACCTTC. Its protein is CASSPTPQGNYGYTF. Full variable domain (remainder filled in from reference TRBV9 and TRBJ1-2): DSGVTQTPKHLITATGQRVTLRCSPRSGDLSVYWYQQSLDQGLQFLIQYYNGEERAKGNILERFSAQQFPDLHSELNLSSLELGDSALYFCASSPTPQGNYGYTFGSGTRLTVV.

The table lists this clone with a count of one. Other DNA sequences of this sample code for an identical CDR3. The gene calls are TRBV6-2 or TRBV6-3 and TRBJ2-7; no definite D call. The CDR3 runs to 13 residues. V lost 2 bases, J lost 0 bases, and 5 bases lay in between. CDR1 is MNHEY and CDR2 is SVGEGT in the germline V gene. CDR3 loop: CASSYRSSYEQYF. The CDR3 region has the DNA TGTGCCAGCAGTTACCGGAGCTCCTACGAGCAGTACTTC.